Reported below is one TCR beta chain. Using immunoSEQ multiplex PCR, the repertoire was profiled, and TCRdb retains in-frame clones only, with some absent. Found here are around 100,000 clones, approximately 84% of them singletons; the top ten hold around 1.5%. This specimen comes from a study of blood T cell repertoires in COVID-19. About the research overall: COVID-19 samples from acute and convalescent phases originated in the United States, Italy and Spain.

The CDR3 sequence is 16 residues long. V shed 4 bases, J shed 2 bases, and the junction held 8 bases outside the gene matches. Looked up from germline, CDR1 is SGHTS and CDR2 is YDEGEE. The chain joins TRBV5-8 to TRBJ1-5; 8 bases map to TRBD1. The sequence was obtained from a man over 45 with acute or convalescent COVID-19. The material sequenced was peripheral blood. CDR3 bases: TGTGCCAGCAGCCGACAGGGGATGGGAGGCAATCAGCCCCAGCATTTT. Its translation: CASSRQGMGGNQPQHF. Supplemented by reference TRBV5-8 and TRBJ1-5, the full variable domain reads EAGVTQSPTHLIKTRGQQATLRCSPISGHTSVYWYQQALGLGLQFLLWYDEGEERNRGNFPPRFSGRQFPNYSSELNVNALELEDSALYLCASSRQGMGGNQPQHFGDGTRLSIL.